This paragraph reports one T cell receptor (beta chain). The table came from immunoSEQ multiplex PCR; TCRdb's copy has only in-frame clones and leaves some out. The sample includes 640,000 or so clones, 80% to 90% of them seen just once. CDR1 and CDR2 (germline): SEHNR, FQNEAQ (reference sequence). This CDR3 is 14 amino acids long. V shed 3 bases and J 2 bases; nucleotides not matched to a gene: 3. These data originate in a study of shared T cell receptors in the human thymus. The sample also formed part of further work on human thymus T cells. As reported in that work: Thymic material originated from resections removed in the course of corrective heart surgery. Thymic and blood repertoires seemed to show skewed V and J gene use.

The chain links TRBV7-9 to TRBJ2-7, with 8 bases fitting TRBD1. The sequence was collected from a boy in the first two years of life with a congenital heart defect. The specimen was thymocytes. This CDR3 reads CASSLKDRAYEQYF. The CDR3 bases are TGTGCCAGCAGCTTGAAGGACAGGGCCTACGAGCAGTACTTC.